Each of the 24 T cell receptor beta chains below was sequenced from the same sample in a study of response to subunit inactivated influenza vaccine (dated by TCRdb to the late 2010s). Library generation was performed with RT-PCR. The listed sequencing device is Illumina HiSeq 2500. TCRdb reran the public reads through fastp at Q25 and MiXCR, keeping productive beta chains. CDR3 protein sequences are deduplicated, and each keeps its most common genes and DNA. This sample comprises roughly 670,000 distinct CDR3 sequences, 12% to 15% of them detected only once. The ten largest clonotypes hold 7.5% to 8% of the sample. Specimen: PBMCs from blood, collected 14 days before vaccination. The receptors were sampled from a man in his fifties or sixties who received an inactivated influenza vaccine. Donor details come from another sample of the same person, matched by shared clones.

The CDR3 is CASSTRTSGQETQYF. In DNA form, the CDR3 reads TGTGCCAGCAGCACTCGGACTAGCGGACAAGAGACCCAGTACTTC. V is TRBV7-9 and J is TRBJ2-5; 10 bases are shared with TRBD2. V shed 5 bases, J shed 2 bases, and the junction held 5 bases outside the gene matches. CDR3 length equals 15 residues. Per germline, CDR1 SEHNR and CDR2 FQNEAQ (reference sequence).

J is TRBJ2-2 and V is TRBV7-9; D might be TRBD2 (5 bases). Per the germline V gene, CDR1 is SEHNR and CDR2 is FQNEAQ (reference sequence). The CDR3 consists of 13 residues. Trimming cost V 7 bases and J 5 bases, with 11 bases left between them. CDR3 sequence (DNA): TGTGCCAGCAAGAGGGCCGGAACCGGGGAGCTGTTTTTT. This gives the protein CASKRAGTGELFF.

The rearrangement joins TRBV10-3 to TRBJ2-5; no clear D. There are 15 residues in the CDR3. The V and J ends lost 2 bases and 0 bases respectively, with 10 bases between them. Germline V lookup: CDR1 ENHRY, CDR2 SYGVKD. The CDR3 region is CAISEATANQETQYF. DNA for the CDR3: TGTGCCATCAGTGAGGCAACAGCAAACCAAGAGACCCAGTACTTC.

This clonotype was seen more than once but under ten times. This sequence joins TRBV28 and TRBJ2-3, with D uncertain. Trimming left V 6 bases short and J 2 bases short, with 9 bases between. Germline V CDR1 and CDR2: MDHEN, SYDVKM. CDR3 size: 13 residues. CDR3 sequence reads: CASRGIPTDTQYF. The CDR3 coding sequence is TGTGCCAGCAGGGGAATTCCCACAGATACGCAGTATTTT.

This clonotype was seen a few times. The genes are TRBV7-8 and TRBJ2-7; D not certain. CDR1 and CDR2 from the germline V gene are SGHVS and FQNEAQ. V lost 3 bases, J lost 2 bases, and 11 bases lay in between. The CDR3 loop spans 14 amino acids. The CDR3 region is CASSFLAQPYEQYF. The CDR3 bases are TGTGCCAGCAGCTTTTTGGCGCAGCCCTACGAGCAGTACTTC.

The V gene is TRBV20-1, the J gene TRBJ2-1; the D is unclear. V was trimmed by 5 bases and J by 6 bases, leaving 11 bases between them. Germline-derived CDR1 and CDR2 are DFQATT and SNEGSKA (reference sequence). This CDR3 has 12 amino acids. DNA for the CDR3: TGCAGTGCTCTACCTAGGACCAATGAGCAGTTCTTC. Amino acid sequence: CSALPRTNEQFF.

The chain uses TRBV28 and TRBJ2-7; the match to TRBD2 covers 8 bases. Germline-derived CDR1 and CDR2 are MDHEN and SYDVKM. Germline trimming cut 8 bases from V and 4 bases from J; bases unmatched to any gene: 10. This CDR3 spans 14 amino acids. As DNA, the CDR3 is TGTGCCAGCTTGAGGAGCGGGAGTTTATACGAGCAGTACTTC. Residues: CASLRSGSLYEQYF.

This clonotype came up many times. At one end the junction does not follow the germline gene, possibly because of a read error. The rearrangement joins TRBV6-5 to TRBJ2-1; 11 nucleotides line up with TRBD1. The V gene's germline CDR1 is MNHEY and CDR2 SVGAGI. The CDR3 totals 15 residues. CDR3 in amino acids: CASSDSGTGGNEQFF. For the CDR3, the DNA is TGTGCCAGCAGTGACTCCGGGACAGGGGGCAATGAGCAGTTCTTC.

This clonotype was recorded a few times. This chain connects TRBV5-6 to TRBJ2-3; TRBD1 matches 10 bases. The trim removed 4 bases at V and 13 bases at J, leaving 3 bases unmatched. The germline V gene encodes CDR1 SGHDT and CDR2 YYEEEE. This CDR3 has 11 residues. CDR3 amino acids: CASSPGTGEYF. The CDR3 coding sequence is TGTGCCAGCAGCCCCGGGACAGGGGAGTATTTT.

This clonotype was picked up a small number of times. The V and J genes are TRBV29-1 and TRBJ1-6; 7 nucleotides agree with TRBD1. Germline V lookup: CDR1 SQVTM, CDR2 ANQGSEA. The CDR3 loop spans 12 amino acids. V lost 5 bases, J lost 7 bases, and 2 bases stayed unmatched. CDR3 nucleotides: TGCAGCGTTAGGGACAGCAATTCACCCCTCCACTTT. Its translation is CSVRDSNSPLHF. Together with reference TRBV29-1 and TRBJ1-6, the CDR3 gives the full variable domain: SAVISQKPSRDICQRGTSLTIQCQVDSQVTMMFWYRQQPGQSLTLIATANQGSEATYESGFVIDKFPISRPNLTFSTLTVSNMSPEDSSIYLCSVRDSNSPLHFGNGTRLTVT.

The chain joins TRBV18 to TRBJ2-2; D is ambiguous. CDR3 size: 13 residues. Per the germline V gene, CDR1 is KGHSH and CDR2 is LQKENI. Between the trimmed V and J ends, which lost 5 bases and 0 bases, there was a span of 4 bases. CDR3 bases: TGTGCCAGCTCATACGCGAACACCGGGGAGCTGTTTTTT. Translation: CASSYANTGELFF.

A few counts support this clonotype. The chain joins TRBV20-1 to TRBJ2-1, with 7 bases lining up with TRBD2. Trimming took 2 bases from V and 1 from J; bases not matched to a gene: 8. Germline V gene data show CDR1 as DFQATT and CDR2 as SNEGSKA (reference sequence). This CDR3 comprises 16 residues. The CDR3 sequence: CSARSTSSGSYNEQFF. CDR3 DNA: TGCAGTGCTAGATCGACTAGCTCGGGGTCCTACAATGAGCAGTTCTTC.

The rearrangement links TRBV7-6 to TRBJ2-3, with 7 bases lining up with TRBD2. The V gene's germline CDR1 is SGHVS and CDR2 FNYEAQ. Trimming removed 3 bases from V and 2 bases from J; junction bases left unmatched: 11. CDR3 length: 17 amino acids. Here the CDR3 DNA reads TGTGCCAGCAGCTTGCGGGCCCAGCGGGACCACACAGATACGCAGTATTTT. Protein product: CASSLRAQRDHTDTQYF.

This clonotype was observed many times. The chain recombines TRBV7-8 with TRBJ1-5; D is unclear. Trimming cost V 1 base and J 1 base, with 11 bases left between them. This CDR3 spans 16 amino acids. Germline V gene lookup returns CDR1 SGHVS and CDR2 FQNEAQ. The CDR3, as DNA: TGTGCCAGCAGCTTAGGCTTCGCGGGAAGCAATCAGCCCCAGCATTTT. It translates to CASSLGFAGSNQPQHF.

This clonotype was counted a few times. In nucleotides, the CDR3 is TGTGCCAGCAGCGTAGAAGGCCGGACCGATTACACAGATACGCAGTATTTT. Its translation: CASSVEGRTDYTDTQYF. The rearrangement joins TRBV9 to TRBJ2-3; D unclear. In germline, CDR1 is SGDLS, CDR2 YYNGEE. The CDR3 runs 17 residues. V was pared by 0 bases and J by 2 bases, with 16 bases between.

The V gene is TRBV19, the J gene TRBJ2-1, with 7 nucleotides matching TRBD2. The CDR3 spans 17 residues. Losses at the gene ends were 3 bases for V and 0 bases for J; bases not matched to a gene: 8. CDR1 is LNHDA and CDR2 is SQIVND in the germline V gene (reference sequence). The CDR3 bases are TGTGCCAGTAGTATCGGGCTAGCGGAGAGCTCCTACAATGAGCAGTTCTTC. Translating it yields CASSIGLAESSYNEQFF.

This clonotype was recorded at least ten times. The chain combines TRBV12-3 or TRBV12-4 with TRBJ1-1, with D possibly being TRBD1 (5 bases). Trimming shortened V by 6 bases and J by 1 base, and 9 bases separated the two germline ends. The CDR3 loop spans 13 amino acids. The chain's CDR3 is CASRTTGNTEAFF. DNA for the CDR3: TGTGCCAGCAGGACTACAGGGAACACTGAAGCTTTCTTT.

The rearrangement links TRBV7-9 to TRBJ2-7; a possible D gene is TRBD2 (5 bases). With 4 bases removed from V and 3 bases from J, the gap between germline ends came to 16 bases. The CDR3 runs 15 residues. The germline gives CDR1 SEHNR, CDR2 FQNEAQ (reference sequence). DNA of the CDR3: TGTGCCAGCAGCTCGTCGGGAAGCGCTATCTACGAGCAGTACTTC. Translation: CASSSSGSAIYEQYF.

This clonotype appeared many times. The chain employs TRBV11-2 and TRBJ1-1; D possibly corresponds to TRBD1 (6 bases). CDR1 and CDR2 from the germline V gene are SGHAT and FQNNGV. There are 14 residues in the CDR3. Deletions cut 4 bases from V and 8 bases from J, with 17 bases between. CDR3 region: CASSYGTGGQEAFF. The CDR3 DNA is TGTGCCAGCAGCTACGGCACGGGGGGCCAAGAAGCTTTCTTT.

The chain uses TRBV5-4 and TRBJ2-3, with 10 bases lining up with TRBD2. Per the germline V gene, CDR1 is SGHNT and CDR2 is YYREEE (reference sequence). The CDR3 sequence is 16 residues long. V shed 2 bases and J 2 bases; nucleotides not matched to a gene: 5. The CDR3 region has the DNA TGTGCCAGCAGCTTACGGACTAGCGGCACCACAGATACGCAGTATTTT. Translation gives CASSLRTSGTTDTQYF.

The sample holds a few counts of this clonotype. The chain combines TRBV27 with TRBJ2-1; TRBD1 might be the D (5 bases). In germline, CDR1 is MNHEY, CDR2 SMNVEV (reference sequence). The CDR3 is made up of 13 amino acids. The V gene lost 4 bases and the J gene lost 10 bases, with 14 bases spanning the gap. The CDR3 DNA is TGTGCCAGCAGTTCAGTAACAGGAAGCGAGCAGTTCTTC. As protein: CASSSVTGSEQFF.

This clonotype was picked up many times. The V gene is TRBV6-1, the J gene TRBJ1-5, with D maybe TRBD1 (6 bases). Germline V gene lookup returns CDR1 MNHNS and CDR2 SASEGT. This CDR3 comprises 15 residues. Deletions cut 2 bases from V and 6 bases from J, with 14 bases between. The chain's CDR3 is CASSELSRGFQPQHF. CDR3 DNA: TGTGCCAGCAGTGAATTGTCGAGGGGGTTTCAGCCCCAGCATTTT.

This clonotype was seen many times. V gene TRBV5-6 combines with J gene TRBJ2-4; D remains ambiguous. Germline V CDR1 and CDR2: SGHDT, YYEEEE. CDR3 length: 14 residues. The ends were cut back, 0 bases at V and 1 base at J, with 5 bases in the middle. The CDR3 here is CASSLASAKNIQYF. The CDR3 bases are TGTGCCAGCAGCTTGGCATCGGCCAAAAACATTCAGTACTTC.

This clonotype occurred a few times. This rearrangement joins TRBV5-5 to TRBJ2-5, with D possibly TRBD1 on 6 matching bases. This CDR3 has 15 residues. V was clipped by 3 bases and J by 2 bases, with 14 bases between them. Germline assignment: CDR1 SGHKS and CDR2 YYEKEE (reference sequence). The CDR3 loop reads CASSSLGHQQETQYF. The CDR3, as DNA: TGTGCCAGCAGCTCCCTGGGACACCAACAAGAGACCCAGTACTTC. The whole variable domain, remainder taken from reference TRBV5-5 and TRBJ2-5, is DAGVTQSPTHLIKTRGQQVTLRCSPISGHKSVSWYQQVLGQGPQFIFQYYEKEERGRGNFPDRFSARQFPNYSSELNVNALLLGDSALYLCASSSLGHQQETQYFGPGTRLLVL.